The present T cell receptor beta chain was sequenced within a study of T cell responses to AZD1222 COVID-19 vaccine. Study-level results: Among AZD1222 vaccinees, only six were seropositive at baseline.

Here immunoSEQ multiplex PCR was the method, and the copy in TCRdb shows in-frame clones only, minus some. This table holds about 270,000 clones, almost 95% found once. Comment on this clone: What it binds is unknown.

This CDR3 is built from 15 residues. Germline CDR1 reads LNHDA; CDR2 reads SQIVND (reference sequence). V lost 9 bases to trimming and J lost 3 bases; unmatched junction nucleotides: 10. The sample in question was peripheral blood, obtained 28 days after the second AZD1222 dose. V gene TRBV19 combines with J gene TRBJ2-5, with TRBD2 matching over 10 bases. The origin of this receptor is an adult who received the AZD1222 COVID-19 vaccine. CDR3 coding DNA: TGTGCCAGCCGGCCGAAGCGGGGGGGAAAAGAGACCCAGTACTTC. This gives the protein CASRPKRGGKETQYF.